The present T cell receptor beta chain was sequenced within a study of naive and memory T cell subsets. The germline CDR1 and CDR2 sequences are SQVTM and ANQGSEA. The CDR3 contains 13 residues. Trimming cost V 5 bases and J 4 bases, with 14 bases left between them. Amplification of ligated cDNA took four PCR rounds with SP2 and nested alpha and beta constant primers. For blood and skin samples, reverse transcription used TCR alpha and beta constant primers. TCRdb independently ran MiXCR on the 5' RACE reads; one entry per CDR3 protein. The repertoire holds roughly 30,000 distinct CDR3 sequences, with about a sixth as singletons. A UMI-containing oligonucleotide was joined by 3' ligation to the TCR cDNA template. Adult healthy volunteers gave 2.5 ml peripheral blood for whole-blood RNA.

The chain uses TRBV29-1 and TRBJ1-1; a weak D match, TRBD1 (5 bases). This clonotype originated in a female donor in good health. CDR3 protein: CSVSAGGGTEAFF. DNA of the CDR3: TGCAGCGTTTCTGCGGGGGGTGGCACTGAAGCTTTCTTT.